This is a list of T cell receptor beta chains from one sample in a study of technical replicates of blood from a few donors. TCRdb's table, derived via immunoSEQ multiplex PCR, lists solely in-frame clones and lacks some. The sample has 80,000 to 90,000 clones; around 94% are singletons. Sequencing used T cells isolated from PBMCs. The receptors here all came from a human donor in good health. CDR3s include the opening cysteine and the closing phenylalanine or tryptophan. The D gene is left open where the match is weak. A clone size is listed for some rows: how often the clone was seen (once, few, many), or a class if it is expanded.

V,size,J,D,CDR3,DNA
TRBV6-1,NA,TRBJ2-2,NA,CASILIENTGELFF,TGTGCCAGCATATTAATAGAGAACACCGGGGAGCTGTTTTTT
TRBV18,once,TRBJ1-4,NA,CASSQVSGFANEKLFF,TGTGCCAGCTCACAAGTATCCGGGTTCGCTAATGAAAAACTGTTTTTT
TRBV7-9,NA,TRBJ2-3,NA,CASSARTQGPHTDTQYF,TGTGCCAGCAGCGCGCGTACGCAGGGTCCCCACACAGATACGCAGTATTTT
TRBV2,NA,TRBJ1-5,NA,CASHLTGLNQPQHF,TGTGCCAGCCACCTTACAGGATTAAATCAGCCCCAGCATTTT
TRBV15,NA,TRBJ1-5,NA,CATSSRQGKFNNQPQHF,TGTGCCACCAGCAGCCGGCAGGGAAAGTTTAACAATCAGCCCCAGCATTTT
TRBV7-2,NA,TRBJ1-2,NA,CASSPRQGGGYTF,TGTGCCAGCAGCCCTAGGCAGGGCGGCGGCTACACCTTC
TRBV11-2,NA,TRBJ2-2,NA,CASRDANTGELFF,TGTGCCAGCCGGGATGCGAACACCGGGGAGCTGTTTTTT
TRBV6-1,NA,TRBJ1-5,NA,CASSDGEPQHF,TGTGCCAGCAGCGACGGAGAGCCCCAGCATTTT
TRBV6-6,NA,TRBJ2-7,TRBD1,CASSTRQGAPYEQYF,TGTGCCAGCAGTACCCGACAGGGGGCACCCTACGAGCAGTACTTC
TRBV28,NA,TRBJ1-2,NA,CASSQQGQGSYTF,TGTGCCAGCTCCCAGCAGGGTCAAGGGAGCTACACCTTC
TRBV27,NA,TRBJ2-7,TRBD2,CASSPPPVAGALGGEQYF,TGTGCCAGCAGCCCCCCCCCGGTAGCGGGAGCCCTAGGGGGGGAGCAGTACTTC
TRBV6-5,once,TRBJ2-1,NA,CASSYGLALSYNEQFF,TGTGCCAGCAGTTACGGCCTAGCTCTCTCCTACAATGAGCAGTTCTTC
TRBV4-2,NA,TRBJ2-7,TRBD2,CASSPLAGKSYEQYF,TGTGCCAGCAGCCCCCTAGCGGGAAAATCCTACGAGCAGTACTTC
TRBV19,NA,TRBJ1-5,TRBD1,CASSSDGRTGNKKPQHF,TGTGCCAGTAGTTCGGACGGCCGGACAGGGAATAAGAAGCCCCAGCATTTT
TRBV11-2,NA,TRBJ2-1,TRBD1,CASSLGQGALNEQFF,TGTGCCAGCAGCCTCGGGCAGGGGGCGTTGAATGAGCAGTTCTTC
TRBV11-3,NA,TRBJ2-1,TRBD2,CASSFLAGARGHNEQFF,TGTGCCAGCAGCTTTCTGGCGGGAGCGCGGGGCCACAATGAGCAGTTCTTC
TRBV29-1,NA,TRBJ2-5,TRBD1,CSVGTGQETQYF,TGCAGCGTAGGGACAGGTCAAGAGACCCAGTACTTC
TRBV4-1,NA,TRBJ2-2,TRBD2,CASSQGTVAGGITGELFF,TGCGCCAGCAGCCAAGGAACGGTAGCGGGAGGGATTACCGGGGAGCTGTTTTTT
TRBV28,NA,TRBJ1-5,NA,CASSLPNRVNQPQHF,TGTGCCAGCAGTTTACCCAACAGGGTCAATCAGCCCCAGCATTTT
TRBV7-6,NA,TRBJ1-1,NA,CASSKQERTEAFF,TGTGCCAGCAGCAAGCAAGAGAGGACTGAAGCTTTCTTT
TRBV5-6,NA,TRBJ1-6,NA,CASSLGAGNNSPLHF,TGTGCCAGCAGCTTGGGGGCGGGGAATAATTCACCCCTCCACTTT
TRBV28,NA,TRBJ2-7,TRBD1,CASSSTGAREQYF,TGTGCCAGCAGTTCAACAGGGGCGAGGGAGCAGTACTTC
TRBV5-6,NA,TRBJ2-1,TRBD2,CASVFGGEIYNEQFF,TGTGCCAGCGTCTTCGGGGGGGAGATCTACAATGAGCAGTTCTTC
TRBV14,NA,TRBJ1-1,NA,CASSHTGMNTEAFF,TGTGCCAGCAGCCATACAGGAATGAACACTGAAGCTTTCTTT
TRBV5-1,NA,TRBJ2-3,TRBD1,CASSLETGEDTQYF,TGCGCCAGCAGCTTGGAGACAGGGGAGGATACGCAGTATTTT
TRBV5-1,few,TRBJ1-5,TRBD1,CASSPTGQGNQPQHF,TGCGCCAGCAGCCCTACGGGACAGGGGAATCAGCCCCAGCATTTT
TRBV2,NA,TRBJ2-3,NA,CASSGGPTDTQYF,TGTGCCAGCAGTGGGGGCCCGACAGATACGCAGTATTTT
TRBV30,NA,TRBJ1-1,TRBD1,CAWSEQGVGWAFF,TGTGCCTGGAGTGAACAGGGGGTTGGTTGGGCTTTCTTT
TRBV29-1,NA,TRBJ1-1,TRBD1,CSVAGQGAFEAFF,TGCAGCGTTGCGGGACAGGGGGCTTTTGAAGCTTTCTTT
TRBV11-3,NA,TRBJ2-4,TRBD2,CASSPGLAGGLAKNIQYF,TGTGCCAGCAGCCCAGGACTAGCGGGGGGACTAGCCAAAAACATTCAGTACTTC
TRBV10-1,few,TRBJ1-1,NA,CATSSDFTGITEAFF,TGCGCCACCTCCTCTGATTTCACAGGGATCACTGAAGCTTTCTTT
TRBV10-3,NA,TRBJ2-1,NA,CAIGKGGKGNEQFF,TGTGCCATCGGGAAGGGGGGGAAAGGCAATGAGCAGTTCTTC
TRBV5-4,NA,TRBJ2-5,NA,CASSPRGPEETQYF,TGTGCCAGCAGCCCGCGAGGGCCCGAAGAGACCCAGTACTTC
TRBV28,once,TRBJ2-7,NA,CASSLLGGLDSYEQYF,TGTGCCAGCAGTTTATTGGGCGGACTGGACTCCTACGAGCAGTACTTC
TRBV6-5,NA,TRBJ1-5,NA,CASSHGSEDQPQHF,TGTGCCAGCAGCCACGGGTCGGAAGATCAGCCCCAGCATTTT
TRBV5-4,once,TRBJ2-1,NA,CASSLETDRLGQFF,TGTGCCAGCAGCCTCGAGACAGATAGGCTTGGACAGTTCTTC
TRBV4-1,NA,TRBJ1-5,NA,CASSQAGPLNNQPQHF,TGCGCCAGCAGCCAAGCAGGGCCCCTAAACAATCAGCCCCAGCATTTT
TRBV30,NA,TRBJ2-1,TRBD2,CAWSPTSGPYNEQFF,TGTGCCTGGAGTCCGACTAGCGGGCCATACAATGAGCAGTTCTTC
TRBV18,NA,TRBJ2-7,TRBD2,CASSQTRTSSYEQYF,TGTGCCAGCTCACAGACTAGGACTAGCTCCTACGAGCAGTACTTC
TRBV21-1,NA,TRBJ2-5,NA,CASTAYIDHRGHQETQYF,TGTGCCAGCACTGCCTATATTGACCACAGGGGGCACCAAGAGACCCAGTACTTC
TRBV4-1,NA,TRBJ2-2,NA,CASSPLLKNTGELFF,TGCGCCAGCAGCCCCCTCCTAAAGAACACCGGGGAGCTGTTTTTT
TRBV4-1,NA,TRBJ2-7,TRBD1,CASSPDRGYEQYF,TGCGCCAGCAGCCCGGACAGGGGCTACGAGCAGTACTTC
TRBV29-1,NA,TRBJ2-7,TRBD1,CSVGTGDLYEQYF,TGCAGCGTCGGAACAGGGGACCTATACGAGCAGTACTTC
TRBV18,NA,TRBJ1-1,NA,CASSSGVGFMNTEAFF,TGTGCCAGCTCATCGGGGGTGGGATTCATGAACACTGAAGCTTTCTTT
TRBV27,NA,TRBJ2-1,NA,CASRGPVSSYNEQFF,TGTGCCAGCAGGGGGCCGGTGAGCTCCTACAATGAGCAGTTCTTC
TRBV5-4,NA,TRBJ1-1,TRBD1,CASSPPRQGSSTEAFF,TGTGCCAGCAGCCCCCCCAGACAGGGGTCGTCCACTGAAGCTTTCTTT
TRBV5-1,NA,TRBJ1-1,NA,CASSPGENTEAFF,TGCGCCAGCAGCCCAGGGGAGAACACTGAAGCTTTCTTT
TRBV27,NA,TRBJ2-7,TRBD2,CASATSGPTYEQYF,TGTGCCAGCGCGACTAGCGGACCTACCTACGAGCAGTACTTC
TRBV5-1,NA,TRBJ2-7,TRBD1,CASTVTGTDHEQYF,TGCGCCAGCACCGTAACCGGGACAGACCACGAGCAGTACTTC
TRBV19,NA,TRBJ2-1,TRBD2,CASLPGATSGYNEQFF,TGTGCCAGTCTTCCAGGGGCGACTAGCGGATACAATGAGCAGTTCTTC
TRBV9,NA,TRBJ1-2,NA,CASNREYNYGYTF,TGTGCCAGCAATCGGGAATACAACTATGGCTACACCTTC
TRBV7-3,NA,TRBJ1-1,NA,CASSFLGGEDTEAFF,TGTGCCAGCAGCTTTCTTGGAGGGGAGGACACTGAAGCTTTCTTT
TRBV6-4,NA,TRBJ1-1,TRBD1,CASRRQGDTEAFF,TGTGCCAGCAGGAGACAGGGGGACACTGAAGCTTTCTTT
TRBV9,NA,TRBJ1-6,TRBD1,CATRGPSDNSPLHF,TGTGCCACCAGGGGGCCCTCGGATAATTCACCCCTCCACTTT
TRBV7-6,NA,TRBJ2-5,TRBD1,CASSLFSRGLRETQYF,TGTGCCAGCAGCTTGTTTTCCAGGGGGCTACGAGAGACCCAGTACTTC